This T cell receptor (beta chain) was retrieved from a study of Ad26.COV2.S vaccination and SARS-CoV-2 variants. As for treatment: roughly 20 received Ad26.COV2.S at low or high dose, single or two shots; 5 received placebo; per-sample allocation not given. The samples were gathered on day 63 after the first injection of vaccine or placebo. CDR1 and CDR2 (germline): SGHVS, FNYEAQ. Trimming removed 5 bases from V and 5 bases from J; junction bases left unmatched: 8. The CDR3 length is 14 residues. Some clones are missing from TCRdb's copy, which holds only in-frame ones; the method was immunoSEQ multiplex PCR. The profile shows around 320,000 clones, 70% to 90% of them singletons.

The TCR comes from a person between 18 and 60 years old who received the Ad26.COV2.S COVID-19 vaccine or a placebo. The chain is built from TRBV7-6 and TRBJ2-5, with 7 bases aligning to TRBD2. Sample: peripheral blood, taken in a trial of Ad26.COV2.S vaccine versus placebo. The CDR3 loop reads CASSHRLAGETQYF. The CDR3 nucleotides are TGTGCCAGCAGCCACAGACTAGCTGGCGAGACCCAGTACTTC.